This TCR beta chain came from a study of T cell repertoires in cytomegalovirus infection. A word on this clonotype: The antigen remains unidentified.

TCRdb reprocessed the reads with MiXCR, giving one entry per CDR3 protein. This table holds 200,000 or so distinct CDR3 sequences, around two fifths found once. Trimming took off 5 bases at V and 2 bases at J, with 15 bases between the two ends. Germline lookup yields CDR1 MDHEN and CDR2 SYDVKM. The CDR3 is 16 residues long. The sequencing here drew on CD8+ T cells from cultured PBMCs, taken from culture after CMV antigen stimulation. The chain couples TRBV28 to TRBJ2-2; D is perhaps TRBD1 (5 bases). The source is a human donor in good health (CMV status not recorded). Some clones in this sample may be carry-over from other donors' samples. In DNA, the CDR3 is TGTGCCAGCAGTATGGCAGGGCAGGCCAACACCGGGGAGCTGTTTTTT. It encodes CASSMAGQANTGELFF.